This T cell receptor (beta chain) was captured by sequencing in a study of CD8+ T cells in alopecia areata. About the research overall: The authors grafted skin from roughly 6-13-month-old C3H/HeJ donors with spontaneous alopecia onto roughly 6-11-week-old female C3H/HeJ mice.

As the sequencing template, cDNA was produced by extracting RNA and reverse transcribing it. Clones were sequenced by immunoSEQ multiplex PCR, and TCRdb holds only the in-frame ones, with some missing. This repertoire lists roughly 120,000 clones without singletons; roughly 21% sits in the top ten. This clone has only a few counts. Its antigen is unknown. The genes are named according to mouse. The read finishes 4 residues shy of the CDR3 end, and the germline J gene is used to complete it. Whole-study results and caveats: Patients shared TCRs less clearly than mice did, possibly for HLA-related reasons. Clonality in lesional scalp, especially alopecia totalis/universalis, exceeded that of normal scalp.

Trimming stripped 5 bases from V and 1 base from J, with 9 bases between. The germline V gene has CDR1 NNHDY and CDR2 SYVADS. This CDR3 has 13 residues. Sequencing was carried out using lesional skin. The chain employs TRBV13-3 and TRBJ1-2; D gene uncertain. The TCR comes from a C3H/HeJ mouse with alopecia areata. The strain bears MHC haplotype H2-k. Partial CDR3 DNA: TGTGCCAGCAGCCCCGGTGGAAACTCC. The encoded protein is CASSPGGNS. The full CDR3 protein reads CASSPGGNSDYTF.